A selection of T cell receptor beta chains follows, all from one sample in a study of T cell clonotyping in hematopoietic cell transplantation. Produced via immunoSEQ multiplex PCR; TCRdb's table is partial and in-frame only. Here the sample spans 8,000 to 8,500 clones, roughly 89% being singletons. Sequencing used peripheral blood mononuclear cells, obtained at the time of graft-versus-host disease after allogeneic stem cell transplant. The source of these receptors is a male patient aged 60 to 75 who had an allogeneic stem cell transplant from a related donor, so the T cells may come from the graft donor. Some clones in this sample may be carry-over from other donors' samples. CDR3s include the opening cysteine and the closing phenylalanine or tryptophan. D genes are given only for firm matches. Only part of the rows carry a size: once, few, many, or a class if the clone is expanded.

v_call	clone_size	j_call	d_call	cdr3_nt	cdr3_aa
TRBV4-1	-	TRBJ2-2	-	TGCGCCAGCGCCCGGGGGCCGGACACCGGGGAGCTGTTTTTT	CASARGPDTGELFF
TRBV4-2	-	TRBJ1-2	-	TGTGCCAGCAGCCAAGAGTTTGGGTTGCGCTATGGCTACACCTTC	CASSQEFGLRYGYTF
TRBV7-6	-	TRBJ1-4	-	TGTGCCAGCAGCATTAATGAAAAACTGTTTTTT	CASSINEKLFF
TRBV2	-	TRBJ1-3	-	TGTGCCAGTAGCCCCAATCTCTCTGGAAACACCATATATTTT	CASSPNLSGNTIYF
TRBV28	-	TRBJ2-7	TRBD2	TGTGCCAGCAGCTCTTCGGGACTATCCTACGAGCAGTACTTC	CASSSSGLSYEQYF
TRBV19	-	TRBJ1-4	-	TGTGCCAGTAGTAAAAACTCAAATGAAAAACTGTTTTTT	CASSKNSNEKLFF
TRBV19	-	TRBJ2-2	-	TGTGCCAGTAGCCTTGACGGCACCGGGGAGCTGTTTTTT	CASSLDGTGELFF
TRBV5-1	-	TRBJ2-7	-	TGCGCCAGCAGCCCGACAACCGACTTAGGGTACGAGCAGTACTTC	CASSPTTDLGYEQYF
TRBV18	-	TRBJ2-5	-	TGTGCCAGCTCACTAGCCCAGGTGGGGGAGACCCAGTACTTC	CASSLAQVGETQYF
TRBV11-2	-	TRBJ2-5	-	TGTGCCAGCAGCTTATTTCTGCGGTACCAAGAGACCCAGTACTTC	CASSLFLRYQETQYF
TRBV2	-	TRBJ2-5	-	TGTGCCAGCAGTAGCTTGGCCCAGTACTTC	CASSSLAQYF
TRBV6-1	-	TRBJ1-2	-	TGTGCCAGCAATGGACGCTCCTACACCTTC	CASNGRSYTF
TRBV5-4	-	TRBJ1-2	-	TGTGCCAGCAGCTTGGAAAGGGCCTATGGCTACACCTTC	CASSLERAYGYTF
TRBV5-4	-	TRBJ1-1	TRBD1	TGTGCCAGCAGCTTGGACAGGGGTGAGGAAGCTTTCTTT	CASSLDRGEEAFF
TRBV6-1	-	TRBJ2-7	TRBD2	TGTGCCAGCAGTGAAGCGGTAGCGGGGGGGCGGTCCTACGAGCAGTACTTC	CASSEAVAGGRSYEQYF
TRBV28	-	TRBJ1-1	TRBD1	TGTGCCAGCAGTTCGTGGACAGGGGGTGACACTGAAGCTTTCTTT	CASSSWTGGDTEAFF
TRBV28	-	TRBJ1-4	-	TGTGCCAGCAGTTTGAACGGGGGGCTTGCAACTAATGAAAAACTGTTTTTT	CASSLNGGLATNEKLFF
TRBV4-1	-	TRBJ1-2	TRBD1	TGCGCCAGCAGCCACCCGGGGGACAGGGGGTATGGCTACACCTTC	CASSHPGDRGYGYTF
TRBV12-5	-	TRBJ2-7	-	TGTGCTAGTGGTTTGGTACGGTCCTACGAGCAGTACTTC	CASGLVRSYEQYF
TRBV2	-	TRBJ1-4	-	TGTGGGTGGGGCGCGGTTGAAAAACTGTTTTTT	CGWGAVEKLFF
TRBV7-6	-	TRBJ1-1	-	TGTGCCAGCAGGGCCGGGACGACTATGAACACTGAAGCTTTCTTT	CASRAGTTMNTEAFF
TRBV9	few	TRBJ1-1	-	TGTGCCAGCAGCCCCTCCCCCGGGGGGCGAAACACTGAAGCTTTCTTT	CASSPSPGGRNTEAFF
TRBV28	-	TRBJ2-7	TRBD1	TGTGCCAGCAGTTCCCCGGGACAGGGCTGGGAGCAGTACTTC	CASSSPGQGWEQYF
TRBV6-1	few	TRBJ2-5	-	TGTGCCAGCAGTGGAGGCATGTACCAAGAGACCCAGTACTTC	CASSGGMYQETQYF
TRBV9	-	TRBJ2-1	-	TGTGCCAGCAGCGTAGATCCCGGATACAATGAGCAGTTCTTC	CASSVDPGYNEQFF
TRBV6-6	-	TRBJ2-7	TRBD1	TGTGCCAGCGGAGACAGGGGGCCCTACGAGCAGTACTTC	CASGDRGPYEQYF
TRBV25-1	-	TRBJ2-7	TRBD1	TGTGCCAGCAGTGGACAGGGTATAGACGAGCAGTACTTC	CASSGQGIDEQYF
TRBV6-5	once	TRBJ1-2	-	TGTGCCAGCAGTTATGATTCAGGCTCCTATGGCTACACCTTC	CASSYDSGSYGYTF
TRBV30	-	TRBJ1-5	-	TGTGCCTGGAGTGGGACAAAACTCAATCAGCCCCAGCATTTT	CAWSGTKLNQPQHF
TRBV5-1	-	TRBJ2-7	-	TGCGCCAGCAGCTTATTCCAGGGTAGGGGCGAGCAGTACTTC	CASSLFQGRGEQYF
TRBV7-8	-	TRBJ2-3	-	TGTGCCAGCAGCTTAGGGGTAGCCGGTACGCAGTATTTT	CASSLGVAGTQYF
TRBV27	-	TRBJ2-2	TRBD1	TGTGCCAGCAGTTTCCTACAGGGGTCGAACACCGGGGAGCTGTTTTTT	CASSFLQGSNTGELFF
TRBV11-1	large	TRBJ1-6	-	TGTGCCAGCAGCTCCCTCCAGAGCTCCTATAATTCACCCCTCCACTTT	CASSSLQSSYNSPLHF
TRBV5-4	-	TRBJ2-1	TRBD2	TGTGCCAGCAGCGGGGGACTAGCGGGAGTTCATGGCTACAATGAGCAGTTCTTC	CASSGGLAGVHGYNEQFF
TRBV5-4	-	TRBJ2-1	-	TGTGCCAGCAGCTTAAAGGGTCTCAATGAGCAGTTCTTC	CASSLKGLNEQFF
TRBV28	-	TRBJ1-5	-	TGTGCCAGCAGTTTACTGAGACTTAGAGATCAGCCCCAGCATTTT	CASSLLRLRDQPQHF
TRBV15	once	TRBJ2-1	TRBD2	TGTGCCACCAGCCGCATCTCGGGACTAGATGAACTCCATGAGCAGTTCTTC	CATSRISGLDELHEQFF
TRBV10-3	-	TRBJ2-1	TRBD2	TGTGCCATCAGTCCGGGGACTAGCTACGAGCAGTTCTTC	CAISPGTSYEQFF
TRBV6-1	few	TRBJ2-5	-	TGTGCCAGCAGCGGCGGGACAGTGATACAAGAGACCCAGTACTTC	CASSGGTVIQETQYF
TRBV19	-	TRBJ1-6	-	TGTGCCACTAGAGAAGGCGGTCGTAATTCACCCCTCCACTTT	CATREGGRNSPLHF
TRBV7-2	-	TRBJ2-2	-	TGTGCCAGCAGCTTGGGAGGGGGCCCCTCAGTAGGCGGGGAGCTGTTTTTT	CASSLGGGPSVGGELFF
TRBV11-2	-	TRBJ2-3	TRBD2	TGTGCCAGCAGCCCTAATAGCGGGGGCACAGATACGCAGTATTTT	CASSPNSGGTDTQYF